Listed below are T cell receptor beta chains from one sample, sequenced in a study of blood T cell repertoires in COVID-19. Sequencing was performed with immunoSEQ multiplex PCR; in TCRdb, only in-frame clones are kept and a portion is missing. The table has 200,000 to 300,000 clones, roughly 87% seen once. Sequenced material: peripheral blood. The receptors originated from a man aged 18 to 30 with active or convalescent COVID-19. CDR3s leave out the opening cysteine and the closing phenylalanine or tryptophan.

CDR3 length	V gene	J gene	CDR3 protein
13	TRBV28	TRBJ1-4	ASSLTQLHNEKLF
11	TRBV28	TRBJ1-1	ASGGQMNTEAF
20	TRBV9	TRBJ2-7	ASSVEDGRGLAGASKPLEQY
14	TRBV7-9	TRBJ2-5	ASTPRDRVSQETQY
13	TRBV11-3	TRBJ1-2	ASSSTPLRQGAHT
11	TRBV27	TRBJ2-1	ASSFLSYNEQF
18	TRBV21-1	TRBJ2-6	ASSKGSGTGWKSGANVLT
13	TRBV7-2	TRBJ1-1	ASSLEPGVNTEAF
13	TRBV19	TRBJ2-2	ASSKQGVDTGELF
12	TRBV19	TRBJ2-7	ASSNGDRSYEQY